The 19 T cell receptor beta chains below were found in one sample sequenced in a study of cytomegalovirus exposure and HLA in healthy donors. Vbeta (60) and Jbeta (13) primers were used in the PCR. Method: immunoSEQ multiplex PCR; TCRdb's copy keeps in-frame clones and lacks some. The table records 150,000 to 200,000 clones, around 87% of them present only once. Source material: PBMCs. The receptors derive from a boy between 2 and 10 years old in good health and CMV-seronegative.

The chain recombines TRBV7-3 with TRBJ1-4; no definite D call. V lost 5 bases and J 2 bases, leaving 6 bases between the germline ends. The CDR3 contains 13 residues. Germline V gene data show CDR1 as SGHTA and CDR2 as FQGTGA. For the CDR3, the DNA is TGTGCCAGCAGCCGTTCGACTAATGAAAAACTGTTTTTT. Translating gives CASSRSTNEKLFF.

The chain is built from TRBV6-1 and TRBJ2-5, with 12 bases that match TRBD2. V lost 10 bases and J lost 4; bases outside the gene matches: 10. This CDR3 spans 15 amino acids. From germline, CDR1 is MNHNS and CDR2 SASEGT. The CDR3 DNA is TGTGCCACCCCTAGCGGGGGGGTGTTGGGAGAGACCCAGTACTTC. This codes for CATPSGGVLGETQYF.

Only one count was recorded for this clone. The rearrangement joins TRBV2 to TRBJ2-7; the match to TRBD1 covers 9 bases. The CDR3 totals 12 residues. The germline V gene encodes CDR1 SNHLY and CDR2 FYNNEI. The junction had 4 bases not matched to a gene; V was cut back by 10 bases and J by 3 bases. CDR3 sequence: CATRDRVYEQYF. In DNA form, the CDR3 reads TGTGCCACCCGGGACAGGGTCTACGAGCAGTACTTC.

V usage is TRBV6-5 and J usage is TRBJ2-5; 9 bases agree with TRBD2. With V trimmed by 5 bases and J by 4 bases, 8 bases remained unmatched. Germline lookup yields CDR1 MNHEY and CDR2 SVGAGI. The CDR3 runs 15 residues. CDR3 region: CASSIAAGGPETQYF. CDR3 coding DNA: TGTGCCAGCAGTATTGCGGCGGGGGGGCCAGAGACCCAGTACTTC.

V and J are TRBV25-1 and TRBJ1-4, with a tentative D call TRBD1 (5 bases). Germline CDR1 is MGHDK and CDR2 is SYGVNS. V was clipped by 1 base and J by 5 bases, with 8 bases between them. There are 14 residues in the CDR3. CDR3 in amino acids: CASSEWAGNEKLFF. The CDR3 region has the DNA TGTGCCAGCAGTGAATGGGCAGGGAATGAAAAACTGTTTTTT.

The V and J genes are TRBV5-1 and TRBJ1-1; TRBD1 matches at 9 bases. J was trimmed by 5 bases and V by 6 bases; bases with no gene match: 8. CDR1 is SGHRS and CDR2 is YFSETQ in the germline V gene. The CDR3 totals 14 residues. The CDR3 loop reads CASNTGTGRTEAFF. The CDR3 nucleotides read TGCGCCAGCAACACCGGGACAGGGCGAACTGAAGCTTTCTTT.

The chain couples TRBV6-1 to TRBJ2-1; a possible D gene is TRBD2 (5 bases). Germline V CDR1 and CDR2: MNHNS, SASEGT. Trimming pared 5 bases from V and 6 bases from J, leaving 11 bases between. This CDR3 region has 13 residues. This chain's CDR3 is CASSSLGLNEQFF. The CDR3, as DNA: TGTGCCAGCAGTTCCCTCGGACTCAATGAGCAGTTCTTC.

The rearrangement links TRBV4-1 to TRBJ1-2; D might be TRBD1 (6 bases). Germline CDR1 is MGHRA and CDR2 is YSYEKL. The V gene lost 1 base and the J gene lost 5 bases, with 14 bases spanning the gap. The CDR3 covers 15 residues. CDR3 nucleotides: TGCGCCAGCAGCCAAGGTGGCAGGGGAAGTTATGGCTACACCTTC. Translating gives CASSQGGRGSYGYTF.

V and J are TRBV6-5 and TRBJ2-1; tentatively, D is TRBD2 (5 bases). The ends were cut back, 10 bases at V and 2 bases at J, with 15 bases in the middle. The CDR3 covers 14 residues. CDR1 and CDR2 (germline): MNHEY, SVGAGI. The CDR3 loop is CATWILAPYNEQFF. The CDR3 DNA follows: TGTGCCACCTGGATCCTAGCCCCCTACAATGAGCAGTTCTTC.

V is TRBV29-1 and J is TRBJ2-1; D unresolved. The V gene lost 4 bases and the J gene lost 4 bases, with 8 bases spanning the gap. The CDR3 extends over 12 amino acids. The V gene's germline CDR1 is SQVTM and CDR2 ANQGSEA. CDR3 loop: CSVVPDYNEQFF. CDR3 DNA sequence: TGCAGCGTTGTTCCAGATTACAATGAGCAGTTCTTC.

The rearrangement joins TRBV2 to TRBJ2-5; TRBD2 matches at 9 bases. Per the germline V gene, CDR1 is SNHLY and CDR2 is FYNNEI. J lost 4 bases, V lost 8 bases, and 8 bases had no gene match. This CDR3 contains 14 residues. The CDR3 is CASLAGTLIETQYF. The CDR3 coding sequence is TGTGCCAGCCTAGCGGGGACTCTTATAGAGACCCAGTACTTC. The full variable domain, its missing parts supplied by reference TRBV2 and TRBJ2-5, is EPEVTQTPSHQVTQMGQEVILRCVPISNHLYFYWYRQILGQKVEFLVSFYNNEISEKSEIFDDQFSVERPDGSNFTLKIRSTKLEDSAMYFCASLAGTLIETQYFGPGTRLLVL.

The rearrangement joins TRBV2 to TRBJ2-7; no clear D gene. CDR1 and CDR2 from the germline V gene are SNHLY and FYNNEI. Trimming stripped 8 bases from V and 0 bases from J, with 17 bases between. This CDR3 spans 15 amino acids. CDR3 bases: TGTGCCAGCGTGCGGCAGCATACACTCTCCTACGAGCAGTACTTC. Encoded protein: CASVRQHTLSYEQYF.

This clone was seen a handful of times. The V call is TRBV6-6, the J call TRBJ2-7, with D perhaps TRBD2 (6 bases). The CDR3 length is 12 residues. CDR1 and CDR2 (germline): MNHNY, SVGAGI (reference sequence). The V and J ends lost 8 bases and 6 bases respectively, with 14 bases between them. The CDR3 sequence: CASCQGLSEQYF. The CDR3 nucleotides are TGTGCCAGCTGCCAGGGACTGAGCGAGCAGTACTTC.

The rearrangement links TRBV28 to TRBJ2-7; TRBD1 is a possible D gene (6 bases). CDR1 MDHEN and CDR2 SYDVKM come from the germline V gene. Trimming took 5 bases from V and 3 from J, leaving 14 bases between them. This CDR3 is 14 amino acids long. The CDR3 here is CASSLPPQGYEQYF. The DNA of the CDR3 is TGTGCCAGCAGTCTGCCCCCACAGGGCTACGAGCAGTACTTC.

This chain links TRBV19 with TRBJ1-5, with 7 bases identical to TRBD1. J lost 0 bases, V lost 0 bases, and 5 bases had no gene match. Germline lookup yields CDR1 LNHDA and CDR2 SQIVND (reference sequence). This CDR3 is 17 amino acids long. The CDR3, as DNA: TGTGCCAGTAGTATAGATCCACAGGGGATTAGCAATCAGCCCCAGCATTTT. Its protein is CASSIDPQGISNQPQHF.

The chain carries TRBV18 and TRBJ1-6; 8 bases are shared with TRBD1. This CDR3 spans 16 amino acids. V was pared by 4 bases and J by 5 bases, with 7 bases of the junction left unmatched. Germline CDR1 and CDR2: KGHSH and LQKENI. CDR3 loop: CASSLTPGQDNSPLHF. The DNA of the CDR3 is TGTGCCAGCTCACTTACTCCGGGACAGGATAATTCACCCCTCCACTTT.

The chain carries TRBV29-1 and TRBJ1-1; possibly TRBD1 for D (6 bases). Trimming took 5 bases from V and 4 from J, leaving 17 bases between them. The germline V gene has CDR1 SQVTM and CDR2 ANQGSEA. The CDR3 contains 14 residues. CDR3 DNA: TGCAGCGTTAGAAGTCATGGGGGCGCCACTGAAGCTTTCTTT. Encoded protein: CSVRSHGGATEAFF.

This rearrangement joins TRBV6-7 to TRBJ1-3; perhaps TRBD1 as D (6 bases). TRBV6-7 is flagged as an ORF with uncertain function. The CDR3 length is 15 residues. Deletions cut 6 bases from V and 0 bases from J, with 12 bases between. The CDR3 coding sequence is TGTGCCAGCAGCCGGGACAACTGCTCTGGAAACACCATATATTTT. Translating gives CASSRDNCSGNTIYF.

V is TRBV27 and J is TRBJ2-7; 9 nucleotides agree with TRBD1. Per the germline V gene, CDR1 is MNHEY and CDR2 is SMNVEV (reference sequence). This CDR3 has 13 residues. V dropped 3 bases and J dropped 5; count of bases not matched to a gene: 2. The CDR3 coding sequence is TGTGCCAGCAGTTTGGACAGGGGCAACGAGCAGTACTTC. This sequence encodes CASSLDRGNEQYF.